Detailed here is one TCR beta chain. Its specificity is unknown. This specimen belongs to a study of shared clonotypes between healthy human individuals. CD45RO negativity and positive selection for CCR7 defined naive CD8 cells, a population that excluded terminally differentiated effector memory CD45RA+ cells. The CDR3 extends over 14 amino acids. V gave up 7 bases and J gave up 4 bases; unmatched junction bases: 7. The V gene's germline CDR1 is MDHEN and CDR2 SYDVKM. For every subset, genomic DNA was evenly distributed across several immunoSEQ plates. Method: immunoSEQ multiplex PCR; TCRdb's copy keeps in-frame clones and lacks some. Of roughly 2.1 million clones in the sample, about 92% were seen once. Study-level findings and limits: Among donors, sharing of clonotypes was expected to be affected by sequencing depth. Shared clonotypes across all four donors exceeded non-shared ones in generation probability.

The V and J genes are TRBV28 and TRBJ2-7; TRBD1 agrees at 10 bases. Material: naive CD8+ T cells from PBMCs. The receptor comes from a man in his late teens or twenties in good health. Some clones in this sample may be carry-over from other donors' samples. The CDR3 spells CASISTGGGYEQYF. The CDR3 nucleotides read TGTGCCAGCATATCGACAGGGGGCGGGTACGAGCAGTACTTC.